Following are 4 T cell receptor beta chains from one sample sequenced in a study of control samples from healthy donors and cancer patients. The table came from immunoSEQ multiplex PCR; TCRdb's copy has only in-frame clones and leaves some out. There are over 150,000 clones in the sample; around nine tenths occur only once, and roughly 1.3% lies in the top ten. Sequencing was performed on blood. The receptors shown here come from a man aged 30 to 45 in good health.

J is TRBJ2-7 and V is TRBV4-1; 7 bases map to TRBD1. CDR1 and CDR2 from the germline V gene are MGHRA and YSYEKL. The CDR3 totals 15 residues. The ends lost 4 bases at V and 4 bases at J; junction bases unmatched: 10. CDR3 amino acids: CASSRLETGVYEQYF. In DNA, the CDR3 is TGCGCCAGCAGCCGATTAGAAACAGGGGTGTACGAGCAGTACTTC.

The genes are TRBV6-2 or TRBV6-3 and TRBJ2-7; 7 positions match TRBD1. CDR1 is MNHEY, CDR2 SVGEGT, per germline. The CDR3 consists of 14 residues. Trimming took 5 bases from V and 2 from J; bases not matched to a gene: 6. This chain's CDR3 is CASSNRDRAYEQYF. Here the CDR3 DNA reads TGTGCCAGCAGTAACCGGGACAGAGCCTACGAGCAGTACTTC.

This chain uses TRBV7-6 with TRBJ1-5; a weak D match, TRBD1 (6 bases). The V gene lost 1 base and the J gene lost 1 base, with 14 bases spanning the gap. The germline V gene has CDR1 SGHVS and CDR2 FNYEAQ. The CDR3 has 17 residues. CDR3 region: CASSLVTGARSNQPQHF. CDR3 in DNA: TGTGCCAGCAGCTTAGTTACGGGGGCGAGAAGCAATCAGCCCCAGCATTTT.

J is TRBJ2-1 and V is TRBV5-1, with 12 bases lining up with TRBD2. CDR1 and CDR2 from the germline V gene are SGHRS and YFSETQ. Trimming removed 5 bases from V and 1 base from J; junction bases left unmatched: 7. The CDR3 extends over 17 amino acids. CDR3 region: CASRELAGGPSYNEQFF. The CDR3 DNA reads TGCGCCAGCAGGGAACTAGCGGGAGGCCCATCCTACAATGAGCAGTTCTTC.